The source of this TCR beta chain is a study of cytomegalovirus exposure and HLA in healthy donors. A remark on this clone: Its specificity is not known.

Regarding the study as a whole: In a later analysis, TCR beta V- and J-gene trimming showed a link to a missense DCLRE1C variant. Beyond CMV serostatus, there was no information to go on about immune exposure.

Germline values: CDR1 ENHRY, CDR2 SYGVKD. With 0 bases clipped from V and 6 bases from J, the junction kept 5 bases outside the gene matches. The CDR3 loop spans 16 amino acids. The PCR had 60 Vbeta and 13 Jbeta primers. The protocol was immunoSEQ multiplex PCR, while the TCRdb copy is restricted to in-frame clones and leaves out a portion. The sample carries roughly 290,000 clones, roughly 90% recorded once. The chain couples TRBV10-3 to TRBJ2-1; 10 positions match TRBD2. The sequencing sample was made of PBMCs. This TCR derives from a woman aged 18-29 years in good health and CMV-seronegative. This CDR3 reads CAISESGAGGPNEQFF. The DNA for the CDR3 is TGTGCCATCAGTGAGTCGGGAGCGGGGGGGCCCAATGAGCAGTTCTTC.